This TCR beta chain was identified during a study of shared clonotypes between healthy human individuals. The V end was cut by 5 bases, the J end by 1 base, with 14 bases between. The CDR3 loop spans 15 amino acids. Germline loops: CDR1 SGHDN, CDR2 FVKESK. Profiled with immunoSEQ multiplex PCR; TCRdb holds only in-frame clones, not every one. The sample contains some 1.5 million clones, 95% to 99% of which appear only once. The V call is TRBV14, the J call TRBJ1-1; D not certain. Sequenced input: naive CD4+ T cells sorted from blood. Subset noted: CD45RA+ positively selected. This sequence was found in a man aged 25 to 45 in good health. CDR3 nucleotides: TGTGCCAGCAGCTTAACAGCTACGGGGAACACTGAAGCTTTCTTT. Its protein is CASSLTATGNTEAFF.